The T cell receptor (beta chain) under discussion was sequenced for a study of response to subunit inactivated influenza vaccine. This clonotype was found a few times. One junction end does not reproduce the germline sequence, and a read error may be involved. The CDR3 runs 12 residues. One entry per CDR3 protein, called by TCRdb with MiXCR from the RT-PCR reads. The table includes more than 450,000 distinct CDR3 sequences, about 11% detected once. These data were likewise used in another study, on T cells expressing NK-cell markers. In that study: UMIs accompanied the 5'RACE template switching by which TCR beta cDNA was made. With respect to HCMV, most of the eight sequenced donors were seropositive, and one was seronegative. Similarly, these clonotypes led the CD3+CD56-NKG2C+ fraction as well in several donors.

The J gene is TRBJ2-4, the V gene TRBV12-3 or TRBV12-4; TRBD1 might be the D (6 bases). The source material was PBMCs from blood, sampled on the day of vaccination. The sequence came from a man aged 45 to 65 who received an inactivated influenza vaccine. In DNA form, the CDR3 reads TGTGCCAGCAGTTTAGGGGACACCGATAGGGTCTTC. Its translation is CASSLGDTDRVF.